This T cell receptor beta chain was sequenced in a study of cytomegalovirus exposure and HLA in healthy donors. The CDR3 has 16 residues. The V gene end was trimmed by 0 bases and the J gene end by 2 bases; junction bases not matched to a gene: 6. Per germline, CDR1 SGHDT and CDR2 YYEEEE. Concerning this clone itself: Its specificity is not known.

Study-wide points: As confirmed in vitro, a few CMV-associated chains were specific for CMV antigens.

In the PCR, 60 Vbeta and 13 Jbeta primers were used. TCRdb's table, derived via immunoSEQ multiplex PCR, lists solely in-frame clones and lacks some. The data show under 200,000 clones, approximately 78% seen once. The source is a male donor in good health and CMV-seropositive. The material sequenced was PBMCs. The genes are TRBV5-6 and TRBJ2-3; 7 bases agree with TRBD1. CDR3 coding DNA: TGTGCCAGCAGCTTGGGAGGACAGGCTCTCACAGATACGCAGTATTTT. It is translated as CASSLGGQALTDTQYF.